This TCR beta chain was sequenced for a study of blood T cells in healthy people across ages. The length of the CDR3 is 17 residues. PCR was performed a second time for about 6 to 11 cycles using a sample-barcoded 5' primer and a J-beta primer mix. A single record per CDR3 protein comes from TCRdb applying MiXCR to the 5' RACE reads. The sample has roughly 1,000,000 distinct CDR3 sequences; 20% to 25% are singletons. These same records also appear under a second study, on T cells of mothers and their children. That report notes: Reverse transcription into cDNA received all extracted RNA, at about 1.5 ug per 15 ul. Mothers gave over 8 million TCR beta CDR3 reads each, and children several million each. Nobody spotted any persistent microchimeric T cell clones.

The origin of this receptor is a girl aged 2 to 10 in good health. This chain connects TRBV21-1 to TRBJ2-5; the tabulated D call, TRBD2, remains unverified against the DNA. TRBV21-1 is a known pseudogene. The sequenced material came from blood. CDR3 amino acids: CASSKKTRGRYQETQYF. The DNA of the CDR3 is TGTGCCAGCAGCAAAAAGACTAGGGGCAGATACCAAGAGACCCAGTACTTC.